Reported below is one TCR beta chain. The table came from immunoSEQ multiplex PCR; TCRdb's copy has only in-frame clones and leaves some out. Of about 11,000 clones detected, around 94% appear once; the ten largest clones hold around 0.28%. The sample originates from a study of T cell changes during pregnancy in multiple sclerosis. Per the germline V gene, CDR1 is SEHNR and CDR2 is FQNEAQ (reference sequence). Trimming cost V 4 bases and J 2 bases, with 24 bases left between them. CDR3 size: 19 residues. Sequenced here: CD4+ T cells from peripheral blood mononuclear cells, sampled before pregnancy. This sequence was found in a female donor with multiple sclerosis, enrolled in a pregnancy study. V is TRBV7-9 and J is TRBJ2-1; a weak D match, TRBD2 (6 bases). The CDR3 region is CASSWGSRRGSGAYNEQFF. For the CDR3, the DNA is TGTGCCAGCAGCTGGGGCTCTCGGAGGGGCTCGGGTGCCTACAATGAGCAGTTCTTC.